A single sample is the source of the 2 T cell receptor beta chains below, sequenced in a study of CD8+ T cells in alopecia areata. Treatment indicated: oral pan-JAK inhibitor, 5-10 mg twice daily. cDNA serving as the sequencing template came from extracted, reverse transcribed RNA. The data were produced by immunoSEQ multiplex PCR, yet TCRdb's version contains in-frame clones alone and is incomplete. The profile shows approximately 200,000 clones, approximately 56% of them singletons. The sequenced sample was CD4+ T cells sorted from blood, obtained at week 4, from a patient treated with tofacitinib. The receptors stem from a human donor with alopecia areata.

V usage is TRBV4-1 and J usage is TRBJ2-2; the D is unclear. V was clipped by 5 bases and J by 8 bases, with 6 bases between them. Germline V CDR1 and CDR2: MGHRA, YSYEKL. The CDR3 has 11 residues. CDR3 residues: CASSFHGELFF. The CDR3 DNA sequence: TGCGCCAGCAGCTTCCATGGGGAGCTGTTTTTT.

This clone came up a few times. The chain recombines TRBV2 with TRBJ1-5; TRBD1 matches 8 bases. The CDR3 is 14 amino acids. Germline values: CDR1 SNHLY, CDR2 FYNNEI. J lost 1 base, V lost 6 bases, and 2 bases had no gene match. CDR3 sequence reads: CASRQGESNQPQHF. The DNA for the CDR3 is TGTGCCAGCAGACAGGGGGAAAGCAATCAGCCCCAGCATTTT.